A single sample is the source of the 15 T cell receptor beta chains below, sequenced in a study of blood T cell repertoires in COVID-19. Produced via immunoSEQ multiplex PCR; TCRdb's table is partial and in-frame only. The sample gives 99,000 or so clones, around 83% of which show up once; under 2% is in the top ten. Material: peripheral blood. The receptors come from a man between 65 and 85 years old with active or convalescent COVID-19.

The chain employs TRBV12-3 or TRBV12-4 and TRBJ2-7; D unresolved. Deletions cut 6 bases from V and 3 bases from J, with 9 bases between. The CDR3 runs 12 residues. The DNA of the CDR3 is TGTGCCAGCAGAGTGGCCCACTACGAGCAGTACTTC. Translating gives CASRVAHYEQYF.

The count of this clone is one. CDR3 DNA: TGTGCCAGCAGTTTTGTGGGGCAGGGGAACTATGGCTACACCTTC. Amino acids: CASSFVGQGNYGYTF. This chain joins TRBV28 and TRBJ1-2; tentatively, D is TRBD1 (6 bases). This CDR3 is 15 amino acids long. V was cut by 3 bases and J by 2 bases, with 13 bases left in between. Germline loops: CDR1 MDHEN, CDR2 SYDVKM.

The chain employs TRBV24-1 and TRBJ2-3, with 10 bases aligning to TRBD1. Losses at the gene ends were 0 bases for V and 3 bases for J; bases not matched to a gene: 2. This CDR3 contains 16 residues. Germline V gene data show CDR1 as KGHDR and CDR2 as SFDVKD. CDR3 sequence (DNA): TGTGCCACCAGTGATTTGCCGGGACAGGGGACAGATACGCAGTATTTT. It translates to CATSDLPGQGTDTQYF.

CDR3 sequence: CASSLEGGLGNGYTF. The CDR3, as DNA: TGTGCCAGCAGCTTAGAGGGGGGGTTAGGGAATGGCTACACCTTC. The chain recombines TRBV7-2 with TRBJ1-2, with a tentative D call TRBD1 (6 bases). The germline V and J ends were trimmed by 1 base and 6 bases, with 15 bases remaining between them. The CDR3 extends over 15 amino acids. Per germline, CDR1 SGHTA and CDR2 FQGNSA.

The chain has TRBV2 and TRBJ1-6, with D hard to call. Trimming took off 4 bases at V and 6 bases at J, with 10 bases between the two ends. The CDR3 runs 14 residues. Germline V lookup: CDR1 SNHLY, CDR2 FYNNEI. CDR3 coding DNA: TGTGCCAGCAGTGGGCCAGATTCTAATTCACCCCTCCACTTT. It specifies CASSGPDSNSPLHF.

The chain has TRBV2 and TRBJ2-2, with D possibly being TRBD2 (7 bases). Trimming shortened V by 1 base and J by 7 bases, and 13 bases separated the two germline ends. Germline lookup yields CDR1 SNHLY and CDR2 FYNNEI. There are 15 residues in the CDR3. CDR3 nucleotide sequence: TGTGCCAGCAGTGAAGGAACAGGGAGGGTCGGGGAGCTGTTTTTT. Translation: CASSEGTGRVGELFF.

The chain recombines TRBV14 with TRBJ2-7; 10 bases line up with TRBD2. Germline V gives CDR1 SGHDN, CDR2 FVKESK. Trimming took 1 base from V and 0 from J; bases not matched to a gene: 6. CDR3 length: 17 amino acids. CDR3 region: CASSQGLAGSASYEQYF. Written as DNA, the CDR3 is TGTGCCAGCAGCCAAGGACTAGCGGGTTCCGCCTCCTACGAGCAGTACTTC.

This rearrangement joins TRBV5-1 to TRBJ1-1; D remains ambiguous. Germline V gene lookup returns CDR1 SGHRS and CDR2 YFSETQ. Trimming took 0 bases from V and 5 from J, leaving 14 bases between them. This CDR3 is 15 amino acids long. The CDR3 is CASSLGGGLETEAFF. DNA for the CDR3: TGCGCCAGCAGCTTGGGCGGAGGGTTGGAAACTGAAGCTTTCTTT.

The chain links TRBV4-2 to TRBJ2-5, with TRBD2 identical over 7 bases. Unmatched junction bases numbered 6, after V lost 2 bases and J lost 0 bases. Germline-derived CDR1 and CDR2 are LGHNA and YNFKEQ. This CDR3 region has 16 residues. The CDR3 loop is CASSQSPAGYQETQYF. CDR3 nucleotides: TGTGCCAGCAGCCAAAGTCCAGCGGGGTACCAAGAGACCCAGTACTTC.

The chain recombines TRBV6-5 with TRBJ1-3, with D possibly matching TRBD1 (5 bases). V lost 2 bases to trimming and J lost 13 bases, with 12 bases between them. Germline lookup yields CDR1 MNHEY and CDR2 SVGAGI. The CDR3 extends over 12 amino acids. The CDR3, as DNA: TGTGCCAGCAGTTACGGAGACAGCCATATATATTTT. Translated: CASSYGDSHIYF.

The chain links TRBV5-1 to TRBJ1-3, with D possibly TRBD1 on 6 matching bases. CDR3 size: 12 residues. CDR1 is SGHRS, CDR2 YFSETQ, per germline. The V end was cut by 7 bases, the J end by 2 bases, with 7 bases between. CDR3 DNA sequence: TGCGCCAGCGACAGGCCTGGAAACACCATATATTTT. Protein: CASDRPGNTIYF.

The chain links TRBV6-6 to TRBJ2-7, with TRBD2 identical over 7 bases. This CDR3 region has 14 residues. With V trimmed by 6 bases and J by 3 bases, 8 bases remained unmatched. CDR1 and CDR2 from the germline V gene are MNHNY and SVGAGI (reference sequence). The CDR3 DNA follows: TGTGCCAGCAGATCACTAGCGACCAACTACGAGCAGTACTTC. Protein product: CASRSLATNYEQYF.

The chain joins TRBV7-9 to TRBJ1-1; the match to TRBD1 covers 8 bases. Germline CDR1 and CDR2: SEHNR and FQNEAQ (reference sequence). This CDR3 spans 14 amino acids. V trimming: 5 bases; J trimming: 9 bases; junction bases outside the gene matches: 11. CDR3 region: CASSLGQGEGKAFF. The DNA of the CDR3 is TGTGCCAGCAGCCTAGGACAGGGTGAAGGAAAAGCTTTCTTT.

CDR3 region: CASTDRRETQYF. CDR3 in DNA: TGTGCCAGCACCGACCGGAGGGAGACCCAGTACTTC. The rearrangement joins TRBV28 to TRBJ2-5; weak D call: TRBD2 (5 bases). There are 12 residues in the CDR3. V lost 7 bases to trimming and J lost 5 bases, with 11 bases between them. CDR1 is MDHEN and CDR2 is SYDVKM in the germline V gene.

The chain employs TRBV3-1 (or the pseudogene TRBV3-2) and TRBJ2-7; 10 bases agree with TRBD1. The germline CDR1 and CDR2 sequences are LGHDT and YNNKEL (reference sequence). There are 16 residues in the CDR3. With V trimmed by 5 bases and J by 3 bases, 10 bases remained unmatched. CDR3 in amino acids: CASSVQPGQGIYEQYF. The CDR3 nucleotides are TGTGCCAGCAGCGTCCAGCCGGGACAGGGGATCTACGAGCAGTACTTC.